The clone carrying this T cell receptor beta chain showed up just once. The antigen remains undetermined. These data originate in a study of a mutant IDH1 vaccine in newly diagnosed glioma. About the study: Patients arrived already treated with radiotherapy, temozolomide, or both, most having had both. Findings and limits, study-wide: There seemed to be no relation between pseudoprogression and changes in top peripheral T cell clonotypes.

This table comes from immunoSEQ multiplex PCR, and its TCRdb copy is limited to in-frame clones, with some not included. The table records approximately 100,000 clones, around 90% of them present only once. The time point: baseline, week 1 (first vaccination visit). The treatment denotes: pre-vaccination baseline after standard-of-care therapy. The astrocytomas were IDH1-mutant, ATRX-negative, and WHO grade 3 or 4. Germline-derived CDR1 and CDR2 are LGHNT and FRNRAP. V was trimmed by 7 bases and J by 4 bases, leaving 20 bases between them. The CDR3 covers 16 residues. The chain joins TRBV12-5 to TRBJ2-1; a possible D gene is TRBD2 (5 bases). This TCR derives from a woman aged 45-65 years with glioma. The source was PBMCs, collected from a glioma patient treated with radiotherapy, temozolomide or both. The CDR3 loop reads CASVPRRGQPYNEQFF. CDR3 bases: TGTGCTAGTGTCCCCCGCCGAGGGCAGCCTTACAATGAGCAGTTCTTC.